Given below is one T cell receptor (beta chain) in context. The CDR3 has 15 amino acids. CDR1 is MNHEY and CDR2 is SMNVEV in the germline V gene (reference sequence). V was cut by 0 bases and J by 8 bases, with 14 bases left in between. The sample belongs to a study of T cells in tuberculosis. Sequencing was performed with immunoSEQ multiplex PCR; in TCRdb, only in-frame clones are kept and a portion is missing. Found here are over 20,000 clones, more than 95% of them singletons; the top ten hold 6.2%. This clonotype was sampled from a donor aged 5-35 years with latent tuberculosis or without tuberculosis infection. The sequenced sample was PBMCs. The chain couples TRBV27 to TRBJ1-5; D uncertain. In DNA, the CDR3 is TGTGCCAGCAGTTTATCGGCCTCGTACCAAGAGCCCCAGCATTTT. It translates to CASSLSASYQEPQHF.